One T cell receptor beta chain is described in this entry. Its cognate antigen is unknown. The data stem from a study of Ad26.COV2.S vaccination and SARS-CoV-2 variants. Generated by immunoSEQ multiplex PCR, the TCRdb table keeps only in-frame clones and is missing some. Among under 500,000 clones, approximately 90% were seen once, and the ten largest hold more than 1.5%. CDR1 and CDR2 (germline): MGHRA, YSYEKL. The CDR3 has 14 residues. V was cut by 4 bases and J by 2 bases, with 11 bases left in between. Treatment defined: 15 to 20 received Ad26.COV2.S at low or high dose, single or two shots; five or six received placebo; per-sample allocation not given. The investigators took samples on day 63 after the first vaccine or placebo injection. Vaccination employed an Ad26 vector expressing the Wuhan-strain SARS-CoV-2 spike. Whole-study findings and limits: Considerable breadth of spike-specific CD8+ and CD4+ T cell responses has reportedly been documented following vaccination.

V is TRBV4-1 and J is TRBJ1-1, with a tentative D call TRBD1 (5 bases). The TCR originated in a person aged 18-60 years who received the Ad26.COV2.S COVID-19 vaccine or a placebo. The sequencing here drew on peripheral blood, taken in a trial of Ad26.COV2.S vaccine versus placebo. As DNA, the CDR3 is TGCGCCAGCAGCCTTTACAGGACAAACACTGAAGCTTTCTTT. It is translated as CASSLYRTNTEAFF.